This TCR beta chain was identified in a study of blood T cell repertoires in COVID-19. Study context: Donors in the United States, Italy and Spain gave samples during acute or convalescent COVID-19. T cells, B-cell-depleted T cells, or PBMCs supplied cDNA or gDNA.

In Seattle, patients joined the study during active infection and were tracked longitudinally. Generated by immunoSEQ multiplex PCR, the TCRdb table keeps only in-frame clones and is missing some. The sample consists of fewer than 350,000 clones, approximately 89% of them appearing once. The clonotype was recovered from a woman aged 60-75 years with COVID-19, enrolled during active disease. Sequences were obtained from peripheral blood.

Here the CDR3 DNA reads TGTGCCATACAACGGGGCACCGGGGAGCTGTTTTTT. The encoded protein is CAIQRGTGELFF. The genes are TRBV6-5 and TRBJ2-2; TRBD2 might be the D (5 bases). From germline, CDR1 is MNHEY and CDR2 SVGAGI. Trimming left V 10 bases short and J 4 bases short, with 10 bases between. CDR3 length: 12 amino acids.